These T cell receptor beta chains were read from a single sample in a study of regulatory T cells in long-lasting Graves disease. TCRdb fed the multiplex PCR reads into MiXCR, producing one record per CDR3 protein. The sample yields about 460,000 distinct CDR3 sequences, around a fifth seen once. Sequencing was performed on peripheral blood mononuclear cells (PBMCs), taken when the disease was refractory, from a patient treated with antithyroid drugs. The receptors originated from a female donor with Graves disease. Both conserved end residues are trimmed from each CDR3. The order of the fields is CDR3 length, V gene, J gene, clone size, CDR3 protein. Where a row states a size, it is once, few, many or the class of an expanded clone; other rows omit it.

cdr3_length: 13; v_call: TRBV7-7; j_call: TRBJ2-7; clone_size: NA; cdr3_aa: ASSKLAGQFYEQY
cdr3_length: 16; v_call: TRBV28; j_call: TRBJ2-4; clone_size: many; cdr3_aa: ASTSRGGGPLAKNIQY
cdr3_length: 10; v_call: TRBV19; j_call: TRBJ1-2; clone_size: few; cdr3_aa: ATTGQYYGYT
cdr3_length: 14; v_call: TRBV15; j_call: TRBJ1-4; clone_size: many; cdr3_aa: ATSRRRGNGVEKLF
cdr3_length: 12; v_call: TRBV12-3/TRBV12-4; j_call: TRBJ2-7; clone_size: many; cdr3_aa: ASGWTGSSYEQY
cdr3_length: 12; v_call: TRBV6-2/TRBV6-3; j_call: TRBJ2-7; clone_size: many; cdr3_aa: ASRPPSGPYEQY
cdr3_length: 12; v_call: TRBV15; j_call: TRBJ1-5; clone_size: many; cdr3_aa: ATSRTRSNQPQH
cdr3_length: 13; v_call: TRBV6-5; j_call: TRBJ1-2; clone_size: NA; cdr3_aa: ASSSAEPSNYGYT
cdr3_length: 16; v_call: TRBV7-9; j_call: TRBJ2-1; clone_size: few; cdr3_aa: ASSLDPRFGGRAHEQF
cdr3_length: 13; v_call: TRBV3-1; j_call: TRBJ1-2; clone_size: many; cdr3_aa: ASSLPGVEKNGYT
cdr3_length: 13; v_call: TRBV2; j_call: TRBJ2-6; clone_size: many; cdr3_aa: ASREDRAGANVLT
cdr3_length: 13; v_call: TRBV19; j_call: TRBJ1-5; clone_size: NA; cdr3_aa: ASSRAPGDNQPQH
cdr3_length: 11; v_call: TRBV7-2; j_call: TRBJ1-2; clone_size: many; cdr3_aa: ASSARQGAGYT
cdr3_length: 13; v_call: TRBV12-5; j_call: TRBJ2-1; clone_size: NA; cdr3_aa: ASGLPRSSYNEQF
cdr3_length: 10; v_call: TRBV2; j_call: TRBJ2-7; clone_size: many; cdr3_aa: ASRQTSYEQY
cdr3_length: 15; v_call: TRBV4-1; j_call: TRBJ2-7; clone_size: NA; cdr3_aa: ASSFSLRTSGVYEQY
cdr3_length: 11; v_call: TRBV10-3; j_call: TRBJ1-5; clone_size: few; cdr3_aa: ASEGGSNQPQH
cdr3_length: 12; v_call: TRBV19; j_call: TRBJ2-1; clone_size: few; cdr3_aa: ASSAMSSYNEQF
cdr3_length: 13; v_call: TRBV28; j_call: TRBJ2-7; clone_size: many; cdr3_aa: ASSPSARADYEQY
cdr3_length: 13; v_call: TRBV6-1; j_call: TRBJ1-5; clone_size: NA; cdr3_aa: ASLADQFSNQPQH
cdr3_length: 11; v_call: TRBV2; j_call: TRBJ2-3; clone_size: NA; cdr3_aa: ASRGSSTDTQY
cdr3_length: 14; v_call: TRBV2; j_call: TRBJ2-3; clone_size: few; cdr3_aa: ASRPPGQGITDTQY
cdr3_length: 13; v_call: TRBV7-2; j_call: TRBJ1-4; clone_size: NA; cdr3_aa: ASSLSQATNEKLV
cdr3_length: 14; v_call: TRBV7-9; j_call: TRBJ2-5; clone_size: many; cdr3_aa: ASRPPAQRNGKTQY
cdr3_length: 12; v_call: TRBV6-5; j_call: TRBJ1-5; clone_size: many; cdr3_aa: ASSYRGGMAPQH
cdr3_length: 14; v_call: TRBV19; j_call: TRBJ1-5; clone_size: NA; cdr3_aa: ASSIRQRIPRRPQH
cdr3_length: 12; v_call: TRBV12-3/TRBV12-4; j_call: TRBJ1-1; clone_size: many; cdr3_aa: ASRLTRTNTEAF
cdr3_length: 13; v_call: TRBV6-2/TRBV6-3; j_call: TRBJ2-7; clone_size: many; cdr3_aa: ASSYGTPPSYEQY
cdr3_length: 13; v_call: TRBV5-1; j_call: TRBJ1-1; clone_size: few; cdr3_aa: ATGRLTGIGTEAF
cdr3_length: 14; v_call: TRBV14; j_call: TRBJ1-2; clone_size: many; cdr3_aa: ASSHSPYPSPGGYT
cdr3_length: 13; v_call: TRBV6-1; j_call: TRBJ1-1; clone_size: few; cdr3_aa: ASGHTGWAVTEAF
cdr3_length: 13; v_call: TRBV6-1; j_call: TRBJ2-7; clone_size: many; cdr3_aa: ASSPLTSGYYEQY
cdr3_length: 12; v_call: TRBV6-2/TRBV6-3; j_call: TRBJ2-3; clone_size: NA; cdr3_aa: ASSFPSRTDTQY
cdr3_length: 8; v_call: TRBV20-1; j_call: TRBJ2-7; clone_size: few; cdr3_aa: SASVEEQY
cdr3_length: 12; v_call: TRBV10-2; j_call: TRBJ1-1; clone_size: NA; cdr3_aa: ASSESQLNTEAF
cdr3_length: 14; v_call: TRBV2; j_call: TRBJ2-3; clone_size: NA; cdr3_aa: ASSDGLAGEGDTQY
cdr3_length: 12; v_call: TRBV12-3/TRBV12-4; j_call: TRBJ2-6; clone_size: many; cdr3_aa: ASSMNSGANVLT
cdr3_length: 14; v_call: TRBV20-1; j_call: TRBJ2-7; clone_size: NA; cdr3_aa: SARDLLGQDAYEQY
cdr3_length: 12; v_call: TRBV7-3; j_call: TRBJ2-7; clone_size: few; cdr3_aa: ASRTGDGSYEQY
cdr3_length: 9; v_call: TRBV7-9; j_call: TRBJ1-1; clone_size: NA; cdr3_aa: ASSGPLEAF
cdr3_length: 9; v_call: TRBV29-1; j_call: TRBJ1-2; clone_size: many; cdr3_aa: SVERGEGYT
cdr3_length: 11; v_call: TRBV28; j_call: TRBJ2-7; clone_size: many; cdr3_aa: ASSFVRSYEQY
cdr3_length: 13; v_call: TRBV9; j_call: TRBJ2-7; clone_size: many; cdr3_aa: ASSERDRAPYEQY
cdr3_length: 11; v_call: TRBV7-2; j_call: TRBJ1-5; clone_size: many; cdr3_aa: ASSYRQGQPQH
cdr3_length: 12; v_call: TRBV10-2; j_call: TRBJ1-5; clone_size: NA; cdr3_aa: ASSGGRPNQPQH